This is a list of T cell receptor beta chains from one sample in a study of T cell clonotyping in hematopoietic cell transplantation. The data were produced by immunoSEQ multiplex PCR, yet TCRdb's version contains in-frame clones alone and is incomplete. The data show thousands of clones, 85% to 95% seen once. The sequencing here drew on PBMCs, taken 30 days after allogeneic stem cell transplant. The receptors were gathered from a male patient aged 45-60 years who had an allogeneic stem cell transplant from a related donor, so the T cells may come from the graft donor. Some clones in this sample may be carry-over from other donors' samples. Each CDR3 is given with its conserved first and last residue. A D gene is named only where the DNA matches it firmly. For some rows the clone size is stated as once, few or many, or as a class when expanded; others skip it.

j_gene	v_gene	abundance	d_gene	CDR3aa	CDR3nt
TRBJ1-1	TRBV2	-	-	CATGTEAFF	TGTGCCACAGGGACGGAAGCTTTCTTT
TRBJ1-4	TRBV15	-	-	CATHRGRNEKLFF	TGTGCCACCCACCGGGGGAGGAATGAAAAACTGTTTTTT
TRBJ2-7	TRBV6-5	-	-	CASSYGGSEQYF	TGTGCCAGCAGTTATGGGGGATCCGAGCAGTACTTC
TRBJ1-1	TRBV11-2	-	TRBD1	CASSLDPQGGSPFF	TGTGCCAGCAGCTTAGATCCCCAGGGGGGGTCGCCTTTCTTT
TRBJ2-2	TRBV5-1	-	-	CASSLAGTSTGELFF	TGCGCCAGCAGCTTGGCTGGGACGAGCACCGGGGAGCTGTTTTTT
TRBJ1-2	TRBV6-1	once	-	CASSERAWGYTF	TGTGCCAGCAGTGAACGGGCGTGGGGCTACACCTTC
TRBJ2-5	TRBV30	-	-	CAWSPLSWREETQYF	TGTGCCTGGAGTCCCCTATCCTGGCGAGAAGAGACCCAGTACTTC
TRBJ2-7	TRBV6-1	-	TRBD1	CASSQNWDRGQEQYF	TGTGCCAGCAGCCAAAATTGGGACAGGGGGCAAGAGCAGTACTTC
TRBJ2-3	TRBV29-1	-	-	CSVGGRDWGTDTQYF	TGCAGCGTGGGTGGCCGGGACTGGGGCACAGATACGCAGTATTTT
TRBJ1-3	TRBV30	-	-	CAWSVRRTSGNTIYF	TGTGCCTGGAGTGTACGTCGGACATCAGGAAACACCATATATTTT
TRBJ2-5	TRBV5-1	-	TRBD1	CASSPLGQGGWETQYF	TGCGCCAGCAGCCCGCTAGGACAGGGGGGTTGGGAGACCCAGTACTTC
TRBJ1-6	TRBV25-1	-	-	CASGAYNSPLHF	TGTGCCAGCGGAGCTTATAATTCACCCCTCCACTTT
TRBJ2-3	TRBV5-1	-	TRBD2	CASSLVVAGFTDTQYF	TGCGCCAGCAGCTTGGTTGTAGCGGGGTTCACAGATACGCAGTATTTT
TRBJ2-2	TRBV5-1	once	TRBD2	CASSSRSGGLAGTGELFF	TGCGCCAGCAGCTCCAGGTCTGGGGGACTAGCGGGTACCGGGGAGCTGTTTTTT
TRBJ1-6	TRBV18	-	-	CASSPPPPSGLHF	TGTGCCAGCTCACCACCTCCGCCCAGTGGCCTCCACTTT
TRBJ1-5	TRBV10-3	-	-	CAIRGTLHQPQHF	TGTGCCATCAGGGGGACACTTCATCAGCCCCAGCATTTT
TRBJ1-3	TRBV15	-	-	CATSRDRAGNTIYF	TGTGCCACCAGCAGAGACAGGGCTGGAAACACCATATATTTT
TRBJ2-4	TRBV11-1	-	-	CASSLLGYSNIQYF	TGTGCCAGCAGCTTATTGGGGTACTCAAACATTCAGTACTTC
TRBJ2-5	TRBV4-2	-	-	CASGSGVQETQYF	TGTGCCAGCGGTTCAGGAGTCCAAGAGACCCAGTACTTC
TRBJ2-2	TRBV15	once	-	CATSRGADTGELFF	TGTGCCACCAGCAGGGGGGCCGACACCGGGGAGCTGTTTTTT
TRBJ1-1	TRBV4-3	-	-	CASSQGSTSNTEAFF	TGCGCCAGCAGCCAAGGGTCCACATCCAACACTGAAGCTTTCTTT
TRBJ2-7	TRBV27	-	-	CASSPGLSYEQYF	TGTGCCAGCAGTCCGGGGCTAAGTTACGAGCAGTACTTC
TRBJ1-4	TRBV7-9	-	-	CASSLEREKLFF	TGTGCCAGCAGCTTAGAGCGTGAAAAACTGTTTTTT
TRBJ2-7	TRBV7-9	-	TRBD1	CASSLAGQGGEQYF	TGTGCCAGCAGCTTAGCGGGACAGGGCGGCGAGCAGTACTTC
TRBJ1-6	TRBV6-5	-	-	CASSYSVGGNSPLHF	TGTGCCAGCAGTTACTCGGTGGGGGGTAATTCACCCCTCCACTTT
TRBJ1-4	TRBV7-2	-	TRBD1	CASSPGQGFASEKLFF	TGTGCCAGCAGCCCGGGACAGGGATTCGCTTCTGAAAAACTGTTTTTT
TRBJ2-7	TRBV6-5	-	TRBD2	CASSNPLAGHYEQYF	TGTGCCAGCAGCAACCCACTAGCGGGACACTACGAGCAGTACTTC
TRBJ1-1	TRBV4-2	-	-	CASSQDLGGTEAFF	TGTGCCAGCAGCCAAGATCTCGGGGGTACTGAAGCTTTCTTT
TRBJ2-7	TRBV6-5	-	TRBD2	CASSYLAGAYEQYF	TGTGCCAGCAGTTACCTAGCGGGAGCTTATGAGCAGTACTTC
TRBJ1-1	TRBV5-1	-	-	CASSLAGIHTEAFF	TGCGCCAGCAGCTTGGCAGGGATTCACACTGAAGCTTTCTTT
TRBJ2-7	TRBV7-2	-	-	CASSDNTYEQYF	TGTGCCAGCAGCGATAATACCTACGAGCAGTACTTC